Listed here are 30 T cell receptor beta chains from one sample, sequenced in a study of OX40 agonist ivuxolimab in advanced cancers. The table came from immunoSEQ multiplex PCR; TCRdb's copy has only in-frame clones and leaves some out. Of approximately 100,000 clones listed, over 85% are singletons. The input for sequencing was CD4+ or CD8+ T cells sorted from blood, taken in a trial of the OX40 agonist ivuxolimab. The receptor source for this set is an adult with an advanced solid tumor such as melanoma, head and neck, liver or kidney cancer.

This chain joins TRBV30 and TRBJ1-4; TRBD1 agrees at 9 bases. Losses at the gene ends were 3 bases for V and 7 bases for J; bases not matched to a gene: 12. The CDR3 is 16 amino acids. Germline values: CDR1 GTSNPN, CDR2 SVGIG (reference sequence). The DNA for the CDR3 is TGTGCCTGGAGCCCCGGGACAGGGAGTCGGGTTGAAAAACTGTTTTTT. Protein: CAWSPGTGSRVEKLFF.

The genes are TRBV5-3 and TRBJ2-3, with 16 positions matching TRBD2. TRBV5-3 is given ORF status, its function remaining uncertain. V lost 2 bases, J lost 3 bases, and 6 bases stayed unmatched. This CDR3 spans 18 amino acids. The CDR3 DNA sequence: TGTGCCAGAAGCTTCCCGGGACTAGCGGGGGGGACGACAGATACGCAGTATTTT. Translation gives CARSFPGLAGGTTDTQYF.

This chain joins TRBV2 and TRBJ1-2, with unresolved D. The CDR3 is 12 residues long. CDR1 is SNHLY, CDR2 FYNNEI, per germline. Trimming pared 7 bases from V and 2 bases from J, leaving 8 bases between. As DNA, the CDR3 is TGTGCCAGCAATGAGGAAAACTATGGCTACACCTTC. This encodes CASNEENYGYTF.

The rearrangement links TRBV28 to TRBJ1-5, with D uncertain. Germline V lookup: CDR1 MDHEN, CDR2 SYDVKM. With 6 bases removed from V and 0 bases from J, the gap between germline ends came to 6 bases. The CDR3 contains 13 residues. CDR3 protein: CASRINSNQPQHF. The CDR3 DNA reads TGTGCCAGCAGAATAAATAGCAATCAGCCCCAGCATTTT.

This rearrangement joins TRBV2 to TRBJ2-7; a possible D gene is TRBD1 (6 bases). V lost 6 bases to trimming and J lost 1 base, with 13 bases between them. CDR1 is SNHLY and CDR2 is FYNNEI in the germline V gene. The length of the CDR3 is 14 residues. This CDR3 reads CASSGNRASYEQYF. The CDR3, as DNA: TGTGCCAGCAGCGGGAACAGGGCGTCCTACGAGCAGTACTTC. Full variable domain (rest looked up from reference TRBV2 and TRBJ2-7): EPEVTQTPSHQVTQMGQEVILRCVPISNHLYFYWYRQILGQKVEFLVSFYNNEISEKSEIFDDQFSVERPDGSNFTLKIRSTKLEDSAMYFCASSGNRASYEQYFGPGTRLTVT.

The V gene is TRBV5-1, the J gene TRBJ2-2; D tentatively reads TRBD1 or TRBD2 (5 bases each). The CDR3 length is 15 residues. CDR1 and CDR2 (germline): SGHRS, YFSETQ. V was trimmed by 4 bases and J by 1 base, leaving 11 bases between them. The CDR3 bases are TGCGCCAGCAGCATAGGGACGGTGAACACCGGGGAGCTGTTTTTT. Protein: CASSIGTVNTGELFF.

The rearrangement joins TRBV18 to TRBJ2-3; perhaps TRBD2 as D (5 bases). The CDR3 is made up of 16 amino acids. Per the germline V gene, CDR1 is KGHSH and CDR2 is LQKENI. The V end was cut by 5 bases, the J end by 0 bases, with 15 bases between. This chain's CDR3 is CASSRNPGSSTDTQYF. The CDR3 DNA is TGTGCCAGCTCAAGAAATCCGGGGTCTAGCACAGATACGCAGTATTTT.

Notes on this clone: Different DNA sequences within this sample yield the same CDR3. V gene TRBV4-3 combines with J gene TRBJ1-1; no definite D call. This CDR3 spans 13 amino acids. Trimming removed 8 bases at V and 0 bases at J, with 10 bases between. Germline-derived CDR1 and CDR2 are LGHNA and YSLEER. The DNA of the CDR3 is TGCGCCAGCTCGCGGGGTCTGAACACTGAAGCTTTCTTT. Its protein product is CASSRGLNTEAFF.

This clone was seen a single time. The chain is built from TRBV6-1 and TRBJ1-5; D is perhaps TRBD1 (5 bases). This CDR3 region has 15 residues. V gave up 8 bases and J gave up 1 base, with 15 bases separating them. The germline V gene has CDR1 MNHNS and CDR2 SASEGT. The CDR3 spells CASGGVGMSNQPQHF. Written as DNA, the CDR3 is TGTGCCAGCGGGGGGGTGGGTATGAGCAATCAGCCCCAGCATTTT.

V is TRBV9 and J is TRBJ2-5; TRBD2 matches 9 bases. V lost 1 base to trimming and J lost 5 bases; unmatched junction nucleotides: 9. The V gene's germline CDR1 is SGDLS and CDR2 YYNGEE. This CDR3 region has 16 residues. This CDR3 reads CASSVLSGGPIETQYF. CDR3 DNA sequence: TGTGCCAGCAGCGTATTAAGCGGGGGGCCCATCGAGACCCAGTACTTC.

The CDR3 DNA reads TGTGCCAGCAGTTGGGACCGCCGGAGCACCATATATTTT. Translated, it gives CASSWDRRSTIYF. The genes are TRBV28 and TRBJ1-3, with D possibly being TRBD1 (5 bases). CDR1 is MDHEN, CDR2 SYDVKM, per germline. V was trimmed by 4 bases and J by 9 bases, leaving 13 bases between them. This CDR3 is 13 amino acids long.

The gene calls are TRBV5-1 and TRBJ2-2, with D possibly being TRBD1 or TRBD2 (5 bases each). Germline assignment: CDR1 SGHRS and CDR2 YFSETQ. The CDR3 runs 15 residues. V was clipped by 3 bases and J by 2 bases, with 11 bases between them. The CDR3 reads CASSSRGLNTGELFF. The CDR3 bases are TGCGCCAGCAGCTCGAGGGGATTAAACACCGGGGAGCTGTTTTTT.

This clone has only one observation. CDR3 residues: CASRSRISEAFF. The CDR3 DNA follows: TGTGCCAGCAGATCTAGGATCTCTGAAGCTTTCTTT. J is TRBJ1-1 and V is TRBV11-2; D gene uncertain. This CDR3 spans 12 amino acids. Between the trimmed V and J ends, which lost 6 bases and 6 bases, there was a span of 11 bases. Germline CDR1 SGHAT, CDR2 FQNNGV.

Points on this clone: Other nucleotide sequences from this sample produce the same CDR3. The V gene is TRBV28, the J gene TRBJ1-4; D ambiguous. Germline V gene data show CDR1 as MDHEN and CDR2 as SYDVKM. CDR3 size: 11 residues. Trimming took off 6 bases at V and 4 bases at J, with 3 bases between the two ends. CDR3 DNA: TGTGCCAGCAGCCTTAATGAAAAACTGTTTTTT. Encoded protein: CASSLNEKLFF. The whole variable domain, filled in from reference TRBV28 and TRBJ1-4, reads DVKVTQSSRYLVKRTGEKVFLECVQDMDHENMFWYRQDPGLGLRLIYFSYDVKMKEKGDIPEGYSVSREKKERFSLILESASTNQTSMYLCASSLNEKLFFGSGTQLSVL.

This clone occurred once. V and J are TRBV7-2 and TRBJ2-7; D is possibly TRBD1 or TRBD2 (7 bases each). This CDR3 region has 14 residues. Trimming stripped 5 bases from V and 5 bases from J, with 16 bases between. Germline-derived CDR1 and CDR2 are SGHTA and FQGNSA. In DNA form, the CDR3 reads TGTGCCAGCAGCCAACTTCAGGGGGGGAACGAGCAGTACTTC. Translating it yields CASSQLQGGNEQYF. The full variable domain, its missing parts supplied by reference TRBV7-2 and TRBJ2-7, is GAGVSQSPSNKVTEKGKDVELRCDPISGHTALYWYRQSLGQGLEFLIYFQGNSAPDKSGLPSDRFSAERTGGSVSTLTIQRTQQEDSAVYLCASSQLQGGNEQYFGPGTRLTVT.

The chain has TRBV7-3 and TRBJ1-6; maybe TRBD1 (5 bases). Trimming took off 1 base at V and 6 bases at J, with 7 bases between the two ends. The V gene's germline CDR1 is SGHTA and CDR2 FQGTGA. This CDR3 region has 14 residues. The CDR3, as DNA: TGTGCCAGCAGCTTAAGGCAGGGTAATTCACCCCTCCACTTT. Encoded protein: CASSLRQGNSPLHF.

The DNA of the CDR3 is TGTGCCAGCAGTGCCAGGGACGGCAATCAGCCCCAGCATTTT. Amino acids: CASSARDGNQPQHF. This chain uses TRBV25-1 with TRBJ1-5; D might be TRBD1 (5 bases). V shed 4 bases and J shed 2 bases, with 9 bases lying between them. The CDR3 length is 14 residues. CDR1 is MGHDK, CDR2 SYGVNS, per germline. The whole variable domain, remainder taken from reference TRBV25-1 and TRBJ1-5, is EADIYQTPRYLVIGTGKKITLECSQTMGHDKMYWYQQDPGMELHLIHYSYGVNSTEKGDLSSESTVSRIRTEHFPLTLESARPSHTSQYLCASSARDGNQPQHFGDGTRLSIL.

The rearrangement links TRBV27 to TRBJ1-2; 8 bases fit TRBD1. The CDR3 runs 13 residues. Per the germline V gene, CDR1 is MNHEY and CDR2 is SMNVEV (reference sequence). V dropped 10 bases and J dropped 6; count of bases not matched to a gene: 10. The CDR3 is CATSGGAVHGYTF. The CDR3 DNA is TGTGCCACCTCAGGGGGCGCGGTCCATGGCTACACCTTC.

V is TRBV7-2 and J is TRBJ2-5, with TRBD2 as a possible D gene (6 bases). The CDR3 is 13 residues long. The V gene lost 2 bases and the J gene lost 3 bases, with 7 bases spanning the gap. Germline CDR1 and CDR2: SGHTA and FQGNSA. The CDR3 DNA follows: TGTGCCAGCAGCTTATGGGGGGAAGAGACCCAGTACTTC. Its translation is CASSLWGEETQYF.

CDR3 nucleotide sequence: TGCAGTGCAGCCGGGGATAGGGAGCAGTACTTC. Translating it yields CSAAGDREQYF. This chain links TRBV20-1 with TRBJ2-7, with D perhaps matching TRBD2 (5 bases). V was shortened by 6 bases and J by 7 bases, with 13 bases between the two germline ends. The germline gives CDR1 DFQATT, CDR2 SNEGSKA (reference sequence). The CDR3 spans 11 residues.

The chain recombines TRBV15 with TRBJ2-7; TRBD2 is a possible D gene (6 bases). Germline CDR1 LNHNV, CDR2 YYDKDF (reference sequence). CDR3 length equals 16 residues. The V and J ends lost 3 bases and 0 bases respectively, with 15 bases between them. In DNA form, the CDR3 reads TGTGCCACCAGCAGTGGAGGGACCGCAAGCTCCTACGAGCAGTACTTC. Translating gives CATSSGGTASSYEQYF. Combining the CDR3 with reference TRBV15 and TRBJ2-7 gives the whole variable domain DAMVIQNPRYQVTQFGKPVTLSCSQTLNHNVMYWYQQKSSQAPKLLFHYYDKDFNNEADTPDNFQSRRPNTSFCFLDIRSPGLGDTAMYLCATSSGGTASSYEQYFGPGTRLTVT.

The rearrangement joins TRBV7-9 to TRBJ1-5; D unclear. The CDR3 length is 17 residues. Trimming took off 0 bases at V and 5 bases at J, with 17 bases between the two ends. CDR1 is SEHNR, CDR2 FQNEAQ, per germline (reference sequence). CDR3 in amino acids: CASSLAVGLGRDQPQHF. CDR3 in DNA: TGTGCCAGCAGCTTAGCGGTGGGTTTGGGAAGGGATCAGCCCCAGCATTTT.

The chain has TRBV7-9 and TRBJ2-7, with D uncertain. Between the trimmed V and J ends, which lost 0 bases and 6 bases, there was a span of 6 bases. This CDR3 comprises 12 residues. The germline CDR1 and CDR2 sequences are SEHNR and FQNEAQ (reference sequence). CDR3 sequence reads: CASSLALGEQYF. DNA of the CDR3: TGTGCCAGCAGCTTAGCCTTAGGCGAGCAGTACTTC.

The CDR3 coding sequence is TGTGCCAGCAGTTTTGGCGGGGGCGTCATTTACGAGCAGTACTTC. It specifies CASSFGGGVIYEQYF. The chain has TRBV28 and TRBJ2-7; possible D gene TRBD2, 7 bases. The CDR3 sequence is 15 residues long. Trimming cost V 3 bases and J 4 bases, with 16 bases left between them. The germline gives CDR1 MDHEN, CDR2 SYDVKM.

This clone was detected only once. The rearrangement uses TRBV30 and TRBJ2-2; TRBD2 agrees at 10 bases. The ends lost 3 bases at V and 8 bases at J; junction bases unmatched: 6. The CDR3 is 14 amino acids. Germline-derived CDR1 and CDR2 are GTSNPN and SVGIG (reference sequence). CDR3 protein: CAWSSGGAGGELFF. CDR3 bases: TGTGCCTGGAGCAGCGGGGGGGCAGGTGGGGAGCTGTTTTTT.

This chain joins TRBV10-3 and TRBJ2-5; no firm D call. The germline CDR1 and CDR2 sequences are ENHRY and SYGVKD. This CDR3 is built from 12 residues. V shed 7 bases and J shed 4 bases, with 10 bases lying between them. The CDR3: CAITGDRETQYF. The CDR3 DNA follows: TGTGCCATCACTGGGGATCGAGAGACCCAGTACTTC.

The rearrangement uses TRBV7-8 and TRBJ2-7, with D possibly called TRBD1 or TRBD2 (7 bases each). In germline, CDR1 is SGHVS, CDR2 FQNEAQ. V was pared by 5 bases and J by 2 bases, with 19 bases between. This CDR3 spans 16 amino acids. The CDR3 loop is CASSTQGGRLPYEQYF. In nucleotides, the CDR3 is TGTGCCAGCAGCACCCAGGGGGGGCGACTCCCCTACGAGCAGTACTTC.

This chain links TRBV13 with TRBJ1-6; the D gene is possibly TRBD1 (5 bases). This CDR3 region has 14 residues. Germline loops: CDR1 PRHDT, CDR2 FYEKMQ (reference sequence). Trimming removed 3 bases at V and 10 bases at J, with 13 bases between. CDR3 sequence reads: CASSFEQASSPLHF. CDR3 DNA sequence: TGTGCCAGCAGCTTTGAACAGGCGAGCTCACCCCTCCACTTT. The complete variable domain, with remaining parts taken from reference TRBV13 and TRBJ1-6, reads AAGVIQSPRHLIKEKRETATLKCYPIPRHDTVYWYQQGPGQDPQFLISFYEKMQSDKGSIPDRFSAQQFSDYHSELNMSSLELGDSALYFCASSFEQASSPLHFGNGTRLTVT.

This chain joins TRBV6-4 and TRBJ1-2, with D maybe TRBD1 (5 bases). In germline, CDR1 is MRHNA, CDR2 SNTAGT. This CDR3 is built from 15 residues. Trimming removed 5 bases from V and 4 bases from J, with 17 bases in between. In nucleotides, the CDR3 is TGTGCCAGCAGTATTCAATGGGGGGAAACCTATGGCTACACCTTC. Its protein is CASSIQWGETYGYTF.

This chain links TRBV30 with TRBJ1-6; D remains ambiguous. Trimming took off 4 bases at V and 0 bases at J, with 10 bases between the two ends. CDR3 length: 15 amino acids. The germline V gene has CDR1 GTSNPN and CDR2 SVGIG (reference sequence). The CDR3 region is CAWTSGSSYNSPLHF. The DNA for the CDR3 is TGTGCCTGGACGTCGGGGAGCTCCTATAATTCACCCCTCCACTTT.